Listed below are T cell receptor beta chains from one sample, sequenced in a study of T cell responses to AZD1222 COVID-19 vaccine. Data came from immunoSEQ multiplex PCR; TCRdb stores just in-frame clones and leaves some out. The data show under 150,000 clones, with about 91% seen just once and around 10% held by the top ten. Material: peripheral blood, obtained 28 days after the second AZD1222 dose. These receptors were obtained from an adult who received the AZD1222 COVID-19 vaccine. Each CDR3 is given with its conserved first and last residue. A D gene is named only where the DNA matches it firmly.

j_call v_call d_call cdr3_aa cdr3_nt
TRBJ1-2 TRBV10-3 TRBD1 CAIRPLGGTGTLDYGYTF TGTGCCATCAGACCGCTTGGGGGGACAGGGACCCTTGACTATGGCTACACCTTC
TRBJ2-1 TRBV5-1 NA CASSLAFTFSGSRVSYNEQFF TGCGCCAGCAGCTTGGCATTCACGTTTTCGGGGTCTAGGGTCTCCTACAATGAGCAGTTCTTC
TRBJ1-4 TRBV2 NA CAGTGAATNEKLFF TGTGCCGGAACCGGCGCCGCGACTAATGAAAAACTGTTTTTT
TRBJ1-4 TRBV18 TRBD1 CASSSRRDRGYEKLFF TGTGCCAGCTCATCAAGACGGGACAGGGGATACGAAAAACTGTTTTTT
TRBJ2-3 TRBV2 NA CASSERGKHTQYF TGTGCCAGCAGTGAAAGGGGGAAACATACGCAGTATTTT
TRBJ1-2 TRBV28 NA CASSFLIIDWSLGRSYGYTF TGTGCCAGCAGTTTTCTTATAATTGACTGGTCTTTGGGGCGATCCTATGGCTACACCTTC
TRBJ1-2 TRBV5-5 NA CASISTQGIRRGYTF TGTGCCAGCATTTCGACCCAGGGGATTCGGCGGGGCTACACCTTC
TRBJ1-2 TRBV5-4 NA CASSPSGARVYGYTF TGTGCCAGCAGCCCGTCAGGGGCGCGGGTCTATGGCTACACCTTC
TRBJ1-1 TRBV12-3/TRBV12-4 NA CASGNTEAFF TGTGCCAGTGGGAACACTGAAGCTTTCTTT
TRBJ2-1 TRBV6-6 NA CASSSLGGNEQFF TGTGCCAGCAGCAGTCTGGGAGGCAATGAGCAGTTCTTC